This T cell receptor (beta chain) emerged from a study of blood T cell repertoires in COVID-19. Study background: Italy, Spain and the United States were the sources of the convalescent and acute COVID-19 samples.

Germline V gene data show CDR1 as LGHDT and CDR2 as YNNKEL (reference sequence). V was clipped by 4 bases and J by 2 bases; unmatched bases: 6. The CDR3 extends over 17 amino acids. TCRdb keeps only in-frame clones here, not all; method: immunoSEQ multiplex PCR. The sample lists about 120,000 clones, more than 75% seen once, with less than 9.5% in the top ten. This TCR was sampled from a woman aged 40 to 50 with acute or convalescent COVID-19. Sequencing was performed on peripheral blood. The chain uses TRBV3-1 (or the pseudogene TRBV3-2) and TRBJ2-2; 11 bases are shared with TRBD2. This CDR3 is CASSRTGLAGNTGELFF. The CDR3, as DNA: TGTGCCAGCAGCCGGACCGGACTAGCGGGCAACACCGGGGAGCTGTTTTTT.